Below, one T cell receptor (beta chain) is given with its context. The CDR3 has 15 amino acids. Looked up from germline, CDR1 is DFQATT and CDR2 is SNEGSKA (reference sequence). Trimming took 0 bases from V and 7 from J; bases not matched to a gene: 10. The record originates from a study of molecular identifiers for immune sequencing clone quantification. In the study overall: Replicate runs used RNA from about 20,000 or 100,000 naive CD8 cells, which was split five ways into aliquots, and four of those aliquots were then sequenced.

Listed TCR primers, together with previously described methods, were used for the bulk TCR libraries. TCRdb passed the PCR reads through MiXCR, listing each CDR3 protein once. The table records 100,000 or so distinct CDR3 sequences, 36% of them present only once. This receptor was obtained from a human donor in good health. Some libraries in this study had Jurkat cell RNA spiked in. Sequencing input: naive CD8+ T cells from blood, with Jurkat cell RNA spiked in. Subset: FACS-sorted CD8+CD4-CCR7+CD45RA+ naive T cells. The rearrangement joins TRBV20-1 to TRBJ2-7; 9 nucleotides align to TRBD2. CDR3 in amino acids: CSARDLGGRAAEQYF. CDR3 in DNA: TGCAGTGCTAGAGATCTGGGCGGGAGGGCCGCGGAGCAGTACTTC.